The TCR beta chain under discussion was sequenced for a study of T cell changes during pregnancy in multiple sclerosis. This CDR3 comprises 14 residues. V shed 0 bases and J 8 bases; nucleotides not matched to a gene: 1. From germline, CDR1 is MGHRA and CDR2 YSYEKL. Assay used: immunoSEQ multiplex PCR; TCRdb lists only in-frame clones, some missing. In the table there are about 70,000 clones, about 91% of which are singletons. This chain uses TRBV4-1 with TRBJ2-1, with 10 bases matching TRBD2. The sample here was peripheral blood, taken in the first trimester of pregnancy. The source of this sequence is a female donor with multiple sclerosis, enrolled in a pregnancy study. The CDR3 region is CASSQEAGGDEQFF. The CDR3 nucleotides read TGCGCCAGCAGCCAAGAAGCGGGAGGGGATGAGCAGTTCTTC.